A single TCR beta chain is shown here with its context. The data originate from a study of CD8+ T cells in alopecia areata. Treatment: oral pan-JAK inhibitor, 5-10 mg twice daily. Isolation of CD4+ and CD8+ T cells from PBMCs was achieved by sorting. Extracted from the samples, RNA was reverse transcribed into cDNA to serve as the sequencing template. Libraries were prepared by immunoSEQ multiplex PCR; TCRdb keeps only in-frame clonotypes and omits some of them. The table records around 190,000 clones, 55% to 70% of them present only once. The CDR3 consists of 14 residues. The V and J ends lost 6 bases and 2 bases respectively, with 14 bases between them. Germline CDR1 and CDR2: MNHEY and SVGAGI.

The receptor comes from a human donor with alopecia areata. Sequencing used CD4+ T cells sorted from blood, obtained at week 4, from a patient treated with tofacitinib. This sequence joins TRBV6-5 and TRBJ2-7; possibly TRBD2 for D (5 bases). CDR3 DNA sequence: TGTGCCAGCAGGAGTTGGCGGACTCCCTACGAGCAGTACTTC. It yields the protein CASRSWRTPYEQYF.